The clone carrying this T cell receptor beta chain was seen repeatedly, ten times or more. What it recognizes is unknown. TCRdb independently ran MiXCR on the 5' RACE reads; one entry per CDR3 protein. The sample holds fewer than 750,000 distinct CDR3 sequences, around a fifth seen once. This sample is part of a study of CD8 T cells in ankylosing spondylitis. Findings and limits, study-wide: Ankylosing spondylitis blood appeared to carry a characteristic TCR beta motif of roughly 8 highly homologous variants.

Unmatched junction bases numbered 4, after V lost 5 bases and J lost 7 bases. This CDR3 spans 14 amino acids. The material sequenced was blood, either unsorted or a sorted T cell fraction (not recorded which). This sequence originates from a male donor with ankylosing spondylitis. The chain recombines TRBV12-3 or TRBV12-4 with TRBJ1-5, with 11 nucleotides matching TRBD1. The DNA for the CDR3 is TGTGCCAGCAGTCTAGGGACAGGGGGACAGCCCCAGCATTTT. Translated, it gives CASSLGTGGQPQHF.